The rows below give T cell receptor beta chains drawn from one sample of a study of graft-versus-host responses after intestinal transplantation. TCRdb's table, derived via immunoSEQ multiplex PCR, lists solely in-frame clones and lacks some. The sample carries roughly 97,000 clones, 91% recorded once. Their target antigens are unknown. The sequenced sample was unstimulated CD4+ T cells sorted from spleen or lymph node cells, obtained before transplant. These receptors all stem from a human donor who was the organ donor for an intestinal transplant. Each CDR3 is given with its conserved first and last residue. The order of the fields is V gene, clone size, D gene, J gene, CDR3 protein, CDR3 DNA. A D gene is named only where the DNA matches it firmly. Some rows have no size entry. The others give once, few or many, or a class for an expanded clone.

v_gene: TRBV6-4; abundance: once; d_gene: NA; j_gene: TRBJ2-3; CDR3aa: CASREGSSTDTQYF; CDR3nt: TGTGCCAGCAGGGAGGGCTCTAGCACAGATACGCAGTATTTT
v_gene: TRBV4-2; abundance: NA; d_gene: NA; j_gene: TRBJ1-2; CDR3aa: CASSQDPQDNGYTF; CDR3nt: TGTGCCAGCAGCCAAGATCCCCAGGACAATGGCTACACCTTC
v_gene: TRBV30; abundance: NA; d_gene: TRBD1; j_gene: TRBJ1-1; CDR3aa: CAWSGNQQGAAFF; CDR3nt: TGTGCCTGGAGTGGAAATCAACAGGGGGCGGCTTTCTTT
v_gene: TRBV6-6; abundance: NA; d_gene: NA; j_gene: TRBJ2-4; CDR3aa: CASSTEGGAKNIQYF; CDR3nt: TGTGCCAGCAGCACGGAGGGGGGGGCCAAAAACATTCAGTACTTC
v_gene: TRBV7-8; abundance: NA; d_gene: NA; j_gene: TRBJ2-7; CDR3aa: CASSRDYEQYF; CDR3nt: TGTGCCAGCAGCCGCGACTACGAGCAGTACTTC
v_gene: TRBV2; abundance: NA; d_gene: NA; j_gene: TRBJ1-5; CDR3aa: CASRGGWGNQPQHF; CDR3nt: TGTGCCAGCAGAGGGGGTTGGGGCAATCAGCCCCAGCATTTT
v_gene: TRBV5-1; abundance: NA; d_gene: TRBD2; j_gene: TRBJ2-5; CDR3aa: CASSLGWASGLQETQYF; CDR3nt: TGCGCCAGCAGCTTGGGATGGGCTAGCGGGCTTCAAGAGACCCAGTACTTC
v_gene: TRBV5-1; abundance: once; d_gene: TRBD2; j_gene: TRBJ2-1; CDR3aa: CASSWTSGGLYNEQFF; CDR3nt: TGCGCCAGCAGCTGGACTAGCGGGGGGCTCTACAATGAGCAGTTCTTC
v_gene: TRBV7-9; abundance: NA; d_gene: TRBD2; j_gene: TRBJ2-3; CDR3aa: CASSSSGGQGDTQYF; CDR3nt: TGTGCCAGCAGCTCCAGCGGGGGCCAGGGAGATACGCAGTATTTT
v_gene: TRBV5-1; abundance: NA; d_gene: TRBD2; j_gene: TRBJ2-7; CDR3aa: CASSLGATSGGGLEQYF; CDR3nt: TGCGCCAGCAGCTTGGGGGCGACTAGCGGGGGGGGTCTGGAGCAGTACTTC
v_gene: TRBV4-1; abundance: NA; d_gene: NA; j_gene: TRBJ1-4; CDR3aa: CASSQVPLVPATNEKLFF; CDR3nt: TGCGCCAGCAGCCAAGTCCCGTTAGTCCCCGCAACTAATGAAAAACTGTTTTTT